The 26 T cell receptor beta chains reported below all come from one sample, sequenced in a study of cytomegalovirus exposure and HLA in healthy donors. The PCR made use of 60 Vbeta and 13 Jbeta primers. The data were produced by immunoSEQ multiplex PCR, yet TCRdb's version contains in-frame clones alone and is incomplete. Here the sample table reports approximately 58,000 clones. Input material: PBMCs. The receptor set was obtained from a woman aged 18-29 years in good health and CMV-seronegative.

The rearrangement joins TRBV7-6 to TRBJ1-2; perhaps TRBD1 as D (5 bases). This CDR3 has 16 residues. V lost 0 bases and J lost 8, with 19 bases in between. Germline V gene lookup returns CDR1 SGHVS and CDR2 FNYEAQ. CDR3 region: CASSLALAGYGVGYTF. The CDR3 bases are TGTGCCAGCAGCTTAGCGCTGGCAGGGTACGGAGTGGGCTACACCTTC.

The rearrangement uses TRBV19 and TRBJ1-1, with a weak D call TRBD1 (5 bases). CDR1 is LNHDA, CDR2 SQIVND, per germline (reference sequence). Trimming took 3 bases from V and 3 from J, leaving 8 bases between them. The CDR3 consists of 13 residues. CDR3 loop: CASSIVRDTEAFF. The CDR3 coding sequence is TGTGCCAGTAGTATTGTCAGGGACACTGAAGCTTTCTTT.

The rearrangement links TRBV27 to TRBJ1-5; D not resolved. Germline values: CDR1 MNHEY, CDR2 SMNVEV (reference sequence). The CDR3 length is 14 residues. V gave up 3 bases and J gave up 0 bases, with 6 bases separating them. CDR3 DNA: TGTGCCAGCAGTTTCGGTGATAGCAATCAGCCCCAGCATTTT. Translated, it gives CASSFGDSNQPQHF.

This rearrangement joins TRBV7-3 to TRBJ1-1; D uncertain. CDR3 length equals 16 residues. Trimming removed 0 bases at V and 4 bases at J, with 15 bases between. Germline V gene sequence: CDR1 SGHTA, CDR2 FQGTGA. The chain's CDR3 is CASSLTPPERGTEAFF. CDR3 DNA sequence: TGTGCCAGCAGCTTAACCCCCCCAGAGCGGGGCACTGAAGCTTTCTTT.

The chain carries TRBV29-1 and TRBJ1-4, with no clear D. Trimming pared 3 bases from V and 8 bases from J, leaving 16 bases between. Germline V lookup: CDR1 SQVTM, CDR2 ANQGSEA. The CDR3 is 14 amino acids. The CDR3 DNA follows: TGCAGCGTTGATTCGAGCGGCCTTGGAGAAAAACTGTTTTTT. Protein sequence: CSVDSSGLGEKLFF.

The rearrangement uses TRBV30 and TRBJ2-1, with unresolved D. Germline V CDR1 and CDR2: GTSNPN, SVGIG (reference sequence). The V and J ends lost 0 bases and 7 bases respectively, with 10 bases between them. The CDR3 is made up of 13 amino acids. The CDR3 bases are TGTGCCTGGAGTGTACGATTAACAAATGAGCAGTTCTTC. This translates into CAWSVRLTNEQFF.

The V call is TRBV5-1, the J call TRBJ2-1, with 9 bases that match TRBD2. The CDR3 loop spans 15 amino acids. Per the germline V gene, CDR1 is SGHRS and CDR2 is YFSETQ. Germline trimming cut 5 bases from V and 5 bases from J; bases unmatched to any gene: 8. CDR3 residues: CASRVRLAENNEQFF. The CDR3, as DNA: TGCGCCAGCAGGGTCCGACTAGCGGAGAACAATGAGCAGTTCTTC.

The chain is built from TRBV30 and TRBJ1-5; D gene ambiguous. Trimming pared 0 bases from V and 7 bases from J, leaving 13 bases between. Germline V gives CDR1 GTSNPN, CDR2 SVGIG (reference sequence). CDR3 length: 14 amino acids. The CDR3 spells CAWSVRGDDQPQHF. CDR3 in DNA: TGTGCCTGGAGTGTACGGGGAGACGACCAGCCCCAGCATTTT.

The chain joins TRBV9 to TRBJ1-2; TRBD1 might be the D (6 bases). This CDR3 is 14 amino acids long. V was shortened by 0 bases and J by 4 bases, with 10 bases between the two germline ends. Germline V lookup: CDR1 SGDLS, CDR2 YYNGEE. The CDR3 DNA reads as TGTGCCAGCAGCGTAGCAGGGGAGGGCTATGGCTACACCTTC. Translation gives CASSVAGEGYGYTF.

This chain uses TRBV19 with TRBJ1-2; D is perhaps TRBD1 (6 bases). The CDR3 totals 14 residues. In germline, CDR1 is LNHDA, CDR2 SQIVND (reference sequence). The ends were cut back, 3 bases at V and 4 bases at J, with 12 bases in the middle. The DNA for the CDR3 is TGTGCCAGTAGTATCCTAGGGGGTGCCTATGGCTACACCTTC. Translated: CASSILGGAYGYTF.

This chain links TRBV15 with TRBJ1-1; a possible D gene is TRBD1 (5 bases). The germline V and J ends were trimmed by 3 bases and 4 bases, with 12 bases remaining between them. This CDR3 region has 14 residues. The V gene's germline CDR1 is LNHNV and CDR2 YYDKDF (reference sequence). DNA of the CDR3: TGTGCCACCAGCAGGGAGGGGTTTTTCACTGAAGCTTTCTTT. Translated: CATSREGFFTEAFF.

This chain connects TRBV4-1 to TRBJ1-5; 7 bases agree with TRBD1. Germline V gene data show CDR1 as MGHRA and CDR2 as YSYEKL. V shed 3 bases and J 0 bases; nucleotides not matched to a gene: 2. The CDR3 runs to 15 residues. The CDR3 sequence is CASSQGQFSNQPQHF. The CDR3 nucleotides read TGCGCCAGCAGCCAGGGACAGTTTAGCAATCAGCCCCAGCATTTT.

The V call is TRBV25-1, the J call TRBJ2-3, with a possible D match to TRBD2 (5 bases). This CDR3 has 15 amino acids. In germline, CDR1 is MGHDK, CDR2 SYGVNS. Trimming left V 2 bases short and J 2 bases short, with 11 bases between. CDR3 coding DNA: TGTGCCAGCAGTGAAGCGGGTCTTCACACAGATACGCAGTATTTT. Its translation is CASSEAGLHTDTQYF.

The CDR3 DNA is TGCGCCAGCAGACTAACAGGGGGGCAAGAGACCCAGTACTTC. Translation: CASRLTGGQETQYF. This chain uses TRBV4-1 with TRBJ2-5; TRBD1 aligns across 8 bases. The germline CDR1 and CDR2 sequences are MGHRA and YSYEKL. Germline trimming cut 6 bases from V and 2 bases from J; bases unmatched to any gene: 5. CDR3 size: 14 residues.

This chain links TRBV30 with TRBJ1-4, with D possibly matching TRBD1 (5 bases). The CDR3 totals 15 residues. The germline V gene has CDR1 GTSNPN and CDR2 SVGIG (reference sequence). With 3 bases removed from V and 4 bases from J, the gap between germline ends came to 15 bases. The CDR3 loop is CAWSPRGTFNEKLFF. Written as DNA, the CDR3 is TGTGCCTGGAGCCCCCGGGGGACTTTTAATGAAAAACTGTTTTTT.

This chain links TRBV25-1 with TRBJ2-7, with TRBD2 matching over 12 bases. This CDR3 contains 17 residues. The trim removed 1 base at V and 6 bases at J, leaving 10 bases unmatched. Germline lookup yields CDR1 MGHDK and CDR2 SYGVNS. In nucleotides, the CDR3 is TGTGCCAGCAGTGAATCGAAACTAGCGGGAGGAGCTGGCGAGCAGTACTTC. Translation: CASSESKLAGGAGEQYF.

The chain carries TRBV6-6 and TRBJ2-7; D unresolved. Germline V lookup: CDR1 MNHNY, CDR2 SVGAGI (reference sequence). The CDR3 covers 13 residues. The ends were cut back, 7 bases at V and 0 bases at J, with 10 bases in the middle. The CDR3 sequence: CASTKTDSYEQYF. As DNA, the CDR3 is TGTGCCAGCACTAAAACTGACTCCTACGAGCAGTACTTC.

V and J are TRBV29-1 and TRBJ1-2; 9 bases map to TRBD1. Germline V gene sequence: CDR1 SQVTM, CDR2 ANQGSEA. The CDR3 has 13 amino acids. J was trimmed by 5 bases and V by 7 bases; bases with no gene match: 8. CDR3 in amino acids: CSAWTGEEYGYTF. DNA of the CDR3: TGCAGCGCCTGGACAGGGGAGGAATATGGCTACACCTTC.

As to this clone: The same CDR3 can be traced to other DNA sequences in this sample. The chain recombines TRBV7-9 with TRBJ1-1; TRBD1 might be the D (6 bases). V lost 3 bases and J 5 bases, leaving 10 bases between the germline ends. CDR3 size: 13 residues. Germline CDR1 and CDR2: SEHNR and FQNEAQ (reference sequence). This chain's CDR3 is CASSFRGGTEAFF. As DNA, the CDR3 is TGTGCCAGCAGCTTTAGGGGGGGAACTGAAGCTTTCTTT.

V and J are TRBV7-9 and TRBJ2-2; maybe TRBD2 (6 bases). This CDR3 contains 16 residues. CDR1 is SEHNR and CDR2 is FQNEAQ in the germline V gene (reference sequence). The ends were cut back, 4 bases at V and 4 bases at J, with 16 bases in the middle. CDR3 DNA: TGTGCCAGCAGCTCGGGAGCAAGGGCGGGCACCGGGGAGCTGTTTTTT. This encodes CASSSGARAGTGELFF.

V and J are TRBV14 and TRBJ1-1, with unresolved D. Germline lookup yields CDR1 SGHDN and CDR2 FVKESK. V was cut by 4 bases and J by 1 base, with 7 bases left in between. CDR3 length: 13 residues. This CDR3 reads CASSRAPNTEAFF. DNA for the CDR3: TGTGCCAGCAGCCGGGCCCCGAACACTGAAGCTTTCTTT.

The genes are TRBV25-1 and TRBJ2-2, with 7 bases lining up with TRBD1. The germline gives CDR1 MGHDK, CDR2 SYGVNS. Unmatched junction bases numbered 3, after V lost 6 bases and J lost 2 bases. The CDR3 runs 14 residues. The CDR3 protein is CASRGGPNTGELFF. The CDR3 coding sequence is TGTGCCAGCAGAGGGGGCCCAAACACCGGGGAGCTGTTTTTT.

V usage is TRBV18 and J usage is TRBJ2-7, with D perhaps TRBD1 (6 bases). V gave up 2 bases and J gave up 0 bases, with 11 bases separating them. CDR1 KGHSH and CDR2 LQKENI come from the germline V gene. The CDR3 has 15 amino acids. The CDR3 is CASSPSRGSSYEQYF. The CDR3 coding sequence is TGTGCCAGCTCACCATCCAGGGGATCCTCCTACGAGCAGTACTTC.

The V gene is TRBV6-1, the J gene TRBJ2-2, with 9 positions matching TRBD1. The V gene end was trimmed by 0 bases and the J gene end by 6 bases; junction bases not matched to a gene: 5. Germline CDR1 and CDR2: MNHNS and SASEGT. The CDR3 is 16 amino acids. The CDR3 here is CASSEAGTGFSGELFF. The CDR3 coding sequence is TGTGCCAGCAGTGAAGCCGGGACAGGGTTCTCCGGGGAGCTGTTTTTT.

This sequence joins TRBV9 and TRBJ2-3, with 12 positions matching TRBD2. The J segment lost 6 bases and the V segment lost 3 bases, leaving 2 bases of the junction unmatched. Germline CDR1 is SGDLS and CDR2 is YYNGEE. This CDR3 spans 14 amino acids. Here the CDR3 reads CASSETSGSDTQYF. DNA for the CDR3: TGTGCCAGCAGCGAGACTAGCGGGAGCGATACGCAGTATTTT.

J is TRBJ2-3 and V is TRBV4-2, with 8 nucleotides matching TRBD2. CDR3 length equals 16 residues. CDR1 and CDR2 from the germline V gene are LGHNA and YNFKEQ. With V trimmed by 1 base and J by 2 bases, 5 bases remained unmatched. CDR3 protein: CASSQADGRATDTQYF. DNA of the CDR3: TGTGCCAGCAGCCAAGCCGACGGGAGGGCCACAGATACGCAGTATTTT.